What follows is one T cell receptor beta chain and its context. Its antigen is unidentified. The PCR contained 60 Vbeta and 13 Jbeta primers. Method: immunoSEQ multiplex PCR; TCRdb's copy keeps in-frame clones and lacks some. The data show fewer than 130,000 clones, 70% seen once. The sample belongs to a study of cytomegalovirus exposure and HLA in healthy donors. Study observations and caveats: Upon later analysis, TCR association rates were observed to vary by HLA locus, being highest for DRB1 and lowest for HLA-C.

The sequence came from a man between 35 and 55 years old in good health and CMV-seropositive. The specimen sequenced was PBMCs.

The CDR3: CASTRGQVTGELFF. Written as DNA, the CDR3 is TGTGCCAGCACTCGAGGACAAGTCACCGGGGAGCTGTTTTTT. V usage is TRBV6-5 and J usage is TRBJ2-2; TRBD1 might be the D (5 bases). Germline CDR1 reads MNHEY; CDR2 reads SVGAGI. The CDR3 contains 14 residues. V shed 7 bases and J shed 4 bases, with 13 bases lying between them.